The 6 T cell receptor beta chains below were found in one sample sequenced in a study of T cell changes during pregnancy in multiple sclerosis. Generated by immunoSEQ multiplex PCR, the TCRdb table keeps only in-frame clones and is missing some. The sample yields fewer than 75,000 clones, around 92% seen once. Source: peripheral blood, taken in the first trimester of pregnancy. The source of these receptors is a female donor with multiple sclerosis, enrolled in a pregnancy study.

The J gene is TRBJ2-7, the V gene TRBV6-1; TRBD1 might be the D (6 bases). The CDR3 length is 15 residues. Trimming stripped 5 bases from V and 2 bases from J, with 16 bases between. Germline-derived CDR1 and CDR2 are MNHNS and SASEGT. The CDR3 sequence is CASSQTRGRTYEQYF. CDR3 DNA: TGTGCCAGCAGTCAAACCAGGGGCAGGACCTACGAGCAGTACTTC.

This clone has only one observation. V usage is TRBV5-1 and J usage is TRBJ1-1, with 9 nucleotides matching TRBD1. Unmatched junction bases numbered 10, after V lost 3 bases and J lost 4 bases. This CDR3 region has 16 residues. Germline CDR1 reads SGHRS; CDR2 reads YFSETQ. CDR3 region: CASSSQQGARVTEAFF. CDR3 bases: TGCGCCAGCAGCTCCCAACAGGGGGCGCGAGTCACTGAAGCTTTCTTT. Using reference TRBV5-1 and TRBJ1-1 for the parts outside the CDR3, the full variable domain is KAGVTQTPRYLIKTRGQQVTLSCSPISGHRSVSWYQQTPGQGLQFLFEYFSETQRNKGNFPGRFSGRQFSNSRSEMNVSTLELGDSALYLCASSSQQGARVTEAFFGQGTRLTVV.

V is TRBV19 and J is TRBJ2-7; the D gene is possibly TRBD1 (6 bases). CDR1 and CDR2 (germline): LNHDA, SQIVND (reference sequence). The V gene lost 6 bases and the J gene lost 3 bases, with 12 bases spanning the gap. This CDR3 region has 13 residues. The CDR3 DNA reads as TGTGCCAGTAGCGACAGGATAAACTACGAGCAGTACTTC. The encoded protein is CASSDRINYEQYF.

The rearrangement joins TRBV28 to TRBJ1-1; no clear D gene. This CDR3 spans 13 amino acids. Trimming took off 4 bases at V and 2 bases at J, with 8 bases between the two ends. Germline CDR1 is MDHEN and CDR2 is SYDVKM. As DNA, the CDR3 is TGTGCCAGCAGTTCGCCCTACAACACTGAAGCTTTCTTT. This encodes CASSSPYNTEAFF. Full variable domain (rest looked up from reference TRBV28 and TRBJ1-1): DVKVTQSSRYLVKRTGEKVFLECVQDMDHENMFWYRQDPGLGLRLIYFSYDVKMKEKGDIPEGYSVSREKKERFSLILESASTNQTSMYLCASSSPYNTEAFFGQGTRLTVV.

V gene TRBV11-2 combines with J gene TRBJ2-3; TRBD2 matches 8 bases. The J segment lost 1 base and the V segment lost 4 bases, leaving 7 bases of the junction unmatched. From germline, CDR1 is SGHAT and CDR2 FQNNGV. This CDR3 region has 16 residues. The CDR3 DNA reads TGTGCCAGCAGCTGGGGAGCGGGAGTGGGCACAGATACGCAGTATTTT. This encodes CASSWGAGVGTDTQYF. Full variable domain (missing parts from reference TRBV11-2 and TRBJ2-3): EAGVAQSPRYKIIEKRQSVAFWCNPISGHATLYWYQQILGQGPKLLIQFQNNGVVDDSQLPKDRFSAERLKGVDSTLKIQPAKLEDSAVYLCASSWGAGVGTDTQYFGPGTRLTVL.

The sample holds a few counts of this clone. V is TRBV18 and J is TRBJ1-1; tentatively, D is TRBD1 (6 bases). From germline, CDR1 is KGHSH and CDR2 LQKENI. This CDR3 has 15 residues. V dropped 1 base and J dropped 1 base, with 10 bases sitting between them. CDR3 sequence: CASSPHRDWNTEAFF. The CDR3 nucleotides are TGTGCCAGCTCACCACACAGGGATTGGAACACTGAAGCTTTCTTT.